This TCR beta chain emerged from a study of blood T cell repertoires in COVID-19. Turning to the study itself: Whether acute or convalescent, the COVID-19 samples came from the United States, Italy and Spain. Nucleic acid was either cDNA or gDNA, and it came from T cells, B-cell-depleted T cells, or PBMCs.

In the original processing: It was from reference gene primer amplification that nucleated cell counts were estimated. Profiled with immunoSEQ multiplex PCR; TCRdb holds only in-frame clones, not every one. The DNA gave D and trimming, while V, J and clone size come from that table. Of approximately 70,000 clones in the sample, about four fifths are singletons; the top ten hold 5% to 6%. This CDR3 comprises 14 residues. Trimming pared 5 bases from V and 1 base from J, leaving 11 bases between. Germline CDR1 and CDR2: SNHLY and FYNNEI. This clonotype was sampled from a woman older than 75 with active or convalescent COVID-19. V usage is TRBV2 and J usage is TRBJ2-5; D may be TRBD1 (5 bases). Sequencing input: peripheral blood. CDR3 loop: CASSPRQIQETQYF. In DNA form, the CDR3 reads TGTGCCAGCAGTCCCCGACAGATCCAAGAGACCCAGTACTTC. The full variable domain, its missing parts supplied by reference TRBV2 and TRBJ2-5, is EPEVTQTPSHQVTQMGQEVILRCVPISNHLYFYWYRQILGQKVEFLVSFYNNEISEKSEIFDDQFSVERPDGSNFTLKIRSTKLEDSAMYFCASSPRQIQETQYFGPGTRLLVL.